This T cell receptor beta chain was profiled in a study of blood T cell repertoires in COVID-19. At the level of the study: Sites in the United States, Italy and Spain provided acute and convalescent COVID-19 samples.

Method: immunoSEQ multiplex PCR; TCRdb's copy keeps in-frame clones and lacks some. The sample has about 140,000 clones; around 80% are singletons. Germline trimming cut 6 bases from V and 1 base from J; bases unmatched to any gene: 4. The CDR3 is 15 residues long. Germline loops: CDR1 SGHVS, CDR2 FNYEAQ. The specimen was peripheral blood. The clonotype was recovered from a man aged 60 to 75 with active or convalescent COVID-19. This chain uses TRBV7-6 with TRBJ2-7; 12 positions agree with TRBD2. CDR3 residues: CASRGLAGRSYEQYF. CDR3 bases: TGTGCCAGCAGAGGACTAGCGGGGCGATCCTACGAGCAGTACTTC.